This TCR beta chain derives from a study of blood T cells in healthy people across ages. Germline V gene lookup returns CDR1 DFQATT and CDR2 SNEGSKA (reference sequence). The length of the CDR3 is 13 residues. Combining a sample-barcoded 5' primer with a J-beta primer mix, a second PCR ran for roughly 7 to 12 cycles. Every cDNA molecule bore a tag from a template-switch adaptor containing 12 random nucleotides. TCRdb reprocessed the 5' RACE reads with MiXCR, giving one entry per CDR3 protein. The table has about 570,000 distinct CDR3 sequences, roughly a quarter seen once. The chain has TRBV20-1 and TRBJ2-5, with 7 bases that match TRBD2. The J call may be in error: the DNA end matches TRBJ2-1 better. Specimen: blood. The receptor was derived from a woman aged 70-85 years in good health. CDR3 nucleotide sequence: TGCAGTGCTAAAAGCGGGGCCATTTCCGAGCAGTTCTTC. It yields the protein CSAKSGAISEQFF.